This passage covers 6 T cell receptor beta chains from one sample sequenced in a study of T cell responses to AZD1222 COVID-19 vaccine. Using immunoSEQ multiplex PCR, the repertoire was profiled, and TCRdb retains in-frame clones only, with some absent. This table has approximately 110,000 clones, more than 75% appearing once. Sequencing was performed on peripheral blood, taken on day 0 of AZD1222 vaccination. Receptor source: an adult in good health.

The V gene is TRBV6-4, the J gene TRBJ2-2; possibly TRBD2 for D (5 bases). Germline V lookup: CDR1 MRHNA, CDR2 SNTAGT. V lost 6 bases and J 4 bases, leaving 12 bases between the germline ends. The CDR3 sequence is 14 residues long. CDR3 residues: CASSPLLGTGELFF. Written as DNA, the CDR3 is TGTGCCAGCAGCCCCCTACTAGGCACCGGGGAGCTGTTTTTT.

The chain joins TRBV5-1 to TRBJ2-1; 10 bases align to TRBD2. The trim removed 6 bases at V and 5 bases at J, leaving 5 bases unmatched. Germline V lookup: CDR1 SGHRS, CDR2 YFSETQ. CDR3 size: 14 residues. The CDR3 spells CASTLAGGNNEQFF. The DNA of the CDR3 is TGCGCCAGCACCTTAGCGGGGGGCAACAATGAGCAGTTCTTC.

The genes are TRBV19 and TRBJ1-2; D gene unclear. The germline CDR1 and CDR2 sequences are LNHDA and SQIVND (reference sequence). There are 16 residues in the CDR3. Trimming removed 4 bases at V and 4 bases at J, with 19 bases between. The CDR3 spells CASSTGPSLTSYGYTF. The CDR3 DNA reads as TGTGCCAGTAGTACGGGCCCTTCGTTGACGTCCTATGGCTACACCTTC.

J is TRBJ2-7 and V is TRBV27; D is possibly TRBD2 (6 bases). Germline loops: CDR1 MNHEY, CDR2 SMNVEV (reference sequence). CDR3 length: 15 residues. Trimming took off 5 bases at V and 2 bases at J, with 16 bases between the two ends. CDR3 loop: CASSSGPSLPYEQYF. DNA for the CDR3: TGTGCCAGCAGTAGCGGGCCTTCCCTTCCCTACGAGCAGTACTTC.

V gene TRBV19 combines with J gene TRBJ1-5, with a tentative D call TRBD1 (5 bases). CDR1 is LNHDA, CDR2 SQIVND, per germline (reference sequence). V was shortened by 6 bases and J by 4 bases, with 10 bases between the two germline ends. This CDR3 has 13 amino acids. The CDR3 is CASRDTTNQPQHF. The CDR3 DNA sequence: TGTGCCAGTAGGGACACCACTAATCAGCCCCAGCATTTT.

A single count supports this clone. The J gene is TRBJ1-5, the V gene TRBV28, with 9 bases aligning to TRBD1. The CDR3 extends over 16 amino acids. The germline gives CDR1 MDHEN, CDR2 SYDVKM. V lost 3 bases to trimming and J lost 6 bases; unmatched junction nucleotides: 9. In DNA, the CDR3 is TGTGCCAGCAGTTTCATGAGGACAGGGGTTGGTCAGCCCCAGCATTTT. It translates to CASSFMRTGVGQPQHF.